Listed below are T cell receptor beta chains from one sample, sequenced in a study of blood T cell repertoires in COVID-19. Clones were read by immunoSEQ multiplex PCR, and TCRdb kept only the in-frame ones, dropping some. The table has 200,000 to 300,000 clones, around 86% seen once; the top ten hold over 5%. Sequencing input: peripheral blood. Receptors were obtained from a woman aged 55 to 70 with COVID-19, enrolled during active disease. Both conserved end residues are part of each CDR3. D genes are given only for firm matches. Rows may omit the clone size; those that give it use once, few, many or a size class.

D,size,J,V,DNA,CDR3
-,-,TRBJ2-4,TRBV7-8,TGTGCCAGCAGCTTAGAGGCTAGCTTTGACATTCAGTACTTC,CASSLEASFDIQYF
-,-,TRBJ2-7,TRBV29-1,TGCAGCGTTGTAGGGTCTAGCGTAAGCTCCTACGAGCAGTACTTC,CSVVGSSVSSYEQYF
TRBD2,-,TRBJ2-1,TRBV4-2,TGTGCCAGCAGCCTAGCGGGAGGGCCAGGGGGCAATGAGCAGTTCTTC,CASSLAGGPGGNEQFF
-,-,TRBJ1-4,TRBV6-5,TGTGCCAGCAGTCCTTCCCGGGATCGACAGGTCCCCATGTTTTTT,CASSPSRDRQVPMFF
-,-,TRBJ1-1,TRBV28,TGTGCCAGCACACCACACACTCAAGGGGGCACTGAAGCTTTCTTT,CASTPHTQGGTEAFF
-,-,TRBJ1-1,TRBV5-6,TGTGCCAGCAGCCAAAGTATCAGGTTTGGAAACACTGAAGCTTTCTTT,CASSQSIRFGNTEAFF
TRBD2,-,TRBJ2-7,TRBV5-6,TGTGCCAGCAGCAAGGGACTAGCGGGAGACGAGCAGTACTTC,CASSKGLAGDEQYF
TRBD1,-,TRBJ1-2,TRBV9,TGTGCCAGCAGCACAATCTATAGGGGGCTTGGCTATGGCTACACCTTC,CASSTIYRGLGYGYTF
TRBD1,-,TRBJ1-3,TRBV27,TGTGCCAGCAGCCCGGACAGGGTTAGAAACACCATATATTTT,CASSPDRVRNTIYF
TRBD1,-,TRBJ2-3,TRBV4-1,TGCGCCAGCAGCCTCAGACAGGGAGACACAGATACGCAGTATTTT,CASSLRQGDTDTQYF
TRBD2,-,TRBJ2-3,TRBV27,TGTGCCAGCGGACCCTTGCCGGGACTAGCGGAGCTCTACACAGATACGCAGTATTTT,CASGPLPGLAELYTDTQYF
-,-,TRBJ2-7,TRBV9,TGTGCCAGCAGCGTGGGGGACACCAACTACGAGCAGTACTTC,CASSVGDTNYEQYF
TRBD1,-,TRBJ1-1,TRBV28,TGTGCCAGCAGTAGAACAACAGGGGCCCTGAACACTGAAGCTTTCTTT,CASSRTTGALNTEAFF
TRBD2,-,TRBJ2-7,TRBV4-3,TGCGCCAGCAGCCAAGCGGGAGGGAGCTACGAGCAGTACTTC,CASSQAGGSYEQYF
-,few,TRBJ1-3,TRBV3-1/TRBV3-2,TGTGCCAGCAGCCAGACAAGCATCAGAAACACCATATATTTT,CASSQTSIRNTIYF
TRBD2,-,TRBJ2-2,TRBV30,TGTGCCTGGAGTGTATACGCTCCTGCGGGAGAGATCGGGGAGCTGTTTTTT,CAWSVYAPAGEIGELFF
TRBD1,-,TRBJ2-7,TRBV7-8,TGTGCCAGCAGCTCCACGGTCGGACAGGGATTCACCTACGAGCAGTACTTC,CASSSTVGQGFTYEQYF
-,-,TRBJ1-1,TRBV3-1/TRBV3-2,TGTGCCAGCAGCGACCGACAGGTCAGGAACACTGAAGCTTTCTTT,CASSDRQVRNTEAFF
-,-,TRBJ2-7,TRBV11-2,TGTGCCAGCAGCCCTAGAGTTGGGTCCGCCTACGAGCAGTACTTC,CASSPRVGSAYEQYF
-,once,TRBJ1-2,TRBV6-5,TGTGCCAGCAGTTACAGGACAGCCTATGGCTACACCTTC,CASSYRTAYGYTF
TRBD1,few,TRBJ2-7,TRBV5-1,TGCGCCAGCAGCTTGGGGACAGGGATCCAAACCTACGAGCAGTACTTC,CASSLGTGIQTYEQYF
-,-,TRBJ1-2,TRBV7-9,TGTGCCAGCAGCACAAGAGGAGGTCATGGCTACACCTTC,CASSTRGGHGYTF
-,-,TRBJ2-5,TRBV7-3,TGTGCCAGCAGCTTATTTCAGGGGGAGACCCAGTACTTC,CASSLFQGETQYF
-,-,TRBJ2-1,TRBV30,TGTGCCTGGAGTGTTTTCTCGAATGAGCAGTTCTTC,CAWSVFSNEQFF
TRBD2,-,TRBJ2-2,TRBV6-2/TRBV6-3,TGTGCCAGCAGTTCTCGGCGGGAGACCAGGGAGCTGTTTTTT,CASSSRRETRELFF
TRBD1,-,TRBJ1-2,TRBV6-5,TGTGCCAGCAGTTCCCAGGGACAGGGTTGGGGCTACACCTTC,CASSSQGQGWGYTF